The present TCR beta chain was sequenced within a study of shared clonotypes between healthy human individuals. Using immunoSEQ multiplex PCR, the repertoire was profiled, and TCRdb retains in-frame clones only, with some absent. The data show 1,400,000 or so clones, approximately 98.5% seen once. Those who donated were healthy HIV-negative adults, with no recent acute infections or vaccinations reported. From CD4+ cells came CD45RA+ naive and CD45RA-negative memory subsets. Turning to this clone: The antigen is not known. Within the sample, other DNA sequences also encode this same CDR3.

Study-level points and caveats: Clonotypes not shared had lower generation probabilities than those common to all four donors.

V was cut by 0 bases and J by 4 bases, with 11 bases left in between. The CDR3 is 15 amino acids. Germline CDR1 SGDLS, CDR2 YYNGEE. V gene TRBV9 combines with J gene TRBJ2-1; a weak D match, TRBD2 (5 bases). The sequenced sample was naive CD4+ T cells sorted from blood. The subset was: CD45RA+ positively selected. The sequence was obtained from a man aged 25 to 45 in good health. The CDR3: CASSVAAELYNEQFF. Here the CDR3 DNA reads TGTGCCAGCAGCGTAGCAGCGGAACTATACAATGAGCAGTTCTTC.